This T cell receptor (beta chain) was sequenced for a study of beta chain features in type 1 diabetes. Broader study findings: Among patients with Type 1 diabetes, TCRB CDR3s were moderately but significantly shorter in every one of the four CD4+ subsets. For type 1 diabetes patients, VDJ junctions showed fewer insertions and more deletions.

On this clone: Its specificity is not known.

The authors took one heparinised blood draw, averaging about 116 mL, from each donor. Each of the CD4+ naive, central memory, regulatory and stem cell-like memory populations was sorted via CD45RO/CCR7/CD25/CD127/CD95/CD27. Germline assignment: CDR1 LNHDA and CDR2 SQIVND (reference sequence). This CDR3 is 18 amino acids long. Losses at the gene ends were 3 bases for V and 3 bases for J; bases not matched to a gene: 13. The study reverse transcribed the entire isolated RNA, so it sequenced expressed TCRB transcripts. About 3.57 million reads were obtained on average from naive, central memory and regulatory T cell samples. Clones were read by immunoSEQ multiplex PCR, and TCRdb kept only the in-frame ones, dropping some. Of 300,000 to 400,000 clones in the sample, roughly 14% are singletons; the top ten hold 0.015%.

The TCR was taken from a woman under 30 with type 1 diabetes. The chain employs TRBV19 and TRBJ1-5; 8 bases are a match to TRBD1. The sample consisted of naive CD4+ T cells from blood. The CDR3 DNA is TGTGCCAGTAGTATGACCGCGGACAGGGCTAGAAACAATCAGCCCCAGCATTTT. This sequence encodes CASSMTADRARNNQPQHF.